This entry describes one T cell receptor (beta chain). Germline CDR1 SGHVS, CDR2 FNYEAQ. V lost 1 base and J 0 bases, leaving 13 bases between the germline ends. This CDR3 contains 17 residues. Authors' methods: Amplification from reference gene primers served as the basis for estimated nucleated cell counts. Produced via immunoSEQ multiplex PCR; TCRdb's table is partial and in-frame only. Clone size and V and J calls were adopted from that table, with D and trimming inferred from the DNA. Of 100,000 to 130,000 clones listed, roughly 85% were seen once; the top ten hold about 2.2%. These data come from a study of blood T cell repertoires in COVID-19. Whole-study context: Donors in the United States, Italy and Spain gave samples during acute or convalescent COVID-19. In each case, the material was cDNA or gDNA derived from T cells, B-cell-depleted T cells, or PBMCs.

Sample: peripheral blood. The chain carries TRBV7-6 and TRBJ1-3, with D possibly being TRBD1 (6 bases). The sequence was obtained from a human donor in a cohort sampled during active COVID-19. The CDR3 loop is CASSLVARTASGNTIYF. The CDR3 DNA reads as TGTGCCAGCAGCTTAGTGGCTCGGACAGCCTCTGGAAACACCATATATTTT.